One and the same sample provided the 6 T cell receptor beta chains below, sequenced in a study of blood T cells in healthy people across ages. The authors ran a second PCR of roughly 6 to 11 cycles using a sample-barcoded 5' primer and a J-beta primer mix. One entry per CDR3 protein results from TCRdb running MiXCR on the 5' RACE reads. Of approximately 810,000 distinct CDR3 sequences in the sample, more than 25% are singletons; the top ten hold around a sixth. The sequenced sample was blood. The source of these receptors is a woman of 80 years or more in good health.

V usage is TRBV27 and J usage is TRBJ2-1; 7 bases match TRBD1. J gave up 0 bases and V 6 bases, and 8 bases lay outside the gene matches. Germline lookup yields CDR1 MNHEY and CDR2 SMNVEV (reference sequence). The CDR3 sequence is 16 residues long. CDR3: CASSLQGSSSYNEQFF. The DNA of the CDR3 is TGTGCCAGCAGCTTACAGGGGTCCAGCTCCTACAATGAGCAGTTCTTC.

The J gene is TRBJ1-5, the V gene TRBV5-1, with unresolved D. This CDR3 has 17 residues. Trimming cost V 4 bases and J 0 bases, with 17 bases left between them. The germline CDR1 and CDR2 sequences are SGHRS and YFSETQ. The CDR3 DNA is TGCGCCAGCAGCGCTGCGGACGGAATATATAGCAATCAGCCCCAGCATTTT. Translation gives CASSAADGIYSNQPQHF.

This clonotype showed up many times. The chain recombines TRBV28 with TRBJ2-6; a weak D match, TRBD1 (6 bases). V was trimmed by 5 bases and J by 1 base, leaving 12 bases between them. Germline V gene data show CDR1 as MDHEN and CDR2 as SYDVKM. The CDR3 covers 16 residues. CDR3 protein: CASSTYRESGANVLTF. Written as DNA, the CDR3 is TGTGCCAGCAGTACATACAGGGAGTCTGGGGCCAACGTCCTGACTTTC.

This clonotype came up many times. The chain employs TRBV4-1 and TRBJ2-1, with D unclear. The CDR3 contains 15 residues. Germline V gene lookup returns CDR1 MGHRA and CDR2 YSYEKL. V shed 4 bases and J shed 3 bases, with 13 bases lying between them. The CDR3 loop reads CASSLGGQVYNEQFF. The CDR3 DNA is TGCGCCAGCAGCCTTGGTGGGCAGGTCTACAATGAGCAGTTCTTC.

To note about this clonotype: This may be a read error, as it is one base from a much larger clone. The V call is TRBV20-1, the J call TRBJ2-1; TRBD2 might be the D (6 bases). Germline CDR1 is DFQATT and CDR2 is SNEGSKA (reference sequence). The CDR3 runs 14 residues. This chain's CDR3 is CSAKGGATYNGQFF. In DNA form, the CDR3 reads TGCAGTGCTAAAGGCGGGGCGACCTACAATGGGCAGTTCTTC.

This clonotype was observed a few times. This chain connects TRBV6-6 to TRBJ2-5, with 8 bases that match TRBD2. Germline values: CDR1 MNHNY, CDR2 SVGAGI (reference sequence). The ends lost 7 bases at V and 5 bases at J; junction bases unmatched: 6. The CDR3 is 13 amino acids. This chain's CDR3 is CASTRGGSETQYF. The CDR3 DNA follows: TGTGCCAGCACTCGGGGGGGTTCGGAGACCCAGTACTTC.